The 5 T cell receptor beta chains presented below share a single source sample, sequenced in a study of T cells in tumors after PD-1 blockade. Only in-frame clones appear in the TCRdb table, and some are missing; sequencing was by immunoSEQ multiplex PCR. The data contain around 35,000 clones, around 73% of them singletons. The sequences come from PBMCs, collected after anti-PD-1 treatment. The receptors were sampled from a human donor with basal cell carcinoma.

The V gene is TRBV10-3, the J gene TRBJ2-1; 10 positions agree with TRBD2. Germline V lookup: CDR1 ENHRY, CDR2 SYGVKD. This CDR3 is built from 14 residues. V was pared by 8 bases and J by 5 bases, with 6 bases of the junction left unmatched. In nucleotides, the CDR3 is TGTGCCATCTCTATTAGCGGGAGGAACAATGAGCAGTTCTTC. It encodes CAISISGRNNEQFF.

CDR3 residues: CASRRAGAGNTIYF. CDR3 bases: TGTGCCAGCAGGAGGGCGGGAGCTGGAAACACCATATATTTT. The chain is built from TRBV2 and TRBJ1-3; D is ambiguous. The CDR3 is made up of 14 amino acids. V lost 6 bases to trimming and J lost 2 bases, with 11 bases between them. Per germline, CDR1 SNHLY and CDR2 FYNNEI. Complete variable domain (other parts from reference TRBV2 and TRBJ1-3): EPEVTQTPSHQVTQMGQEVILRCVPISNHLYFYWYRQILGQKVEFLVSFYNNEISEKSEIFDDQFSVERPDGSNFTLKIRSTKLEDSAMYFCASRRAGAGNTIYFGEGSWLTVV.

The genes are TRBV19 and TRBJ2-1; D perhaps matches TRBD2 (6 bases). CDR1 and CDR2 from the germline V gene are LNHDA and SQIVND (reference sequence). This CDR3 is 14 amino acids long. V shed 1 base and J shed 8 bases, with 12 bases lying between them. The CDR3 nucleotides read TGTGCCAGTAGTATAGCCGCCACTAGCCATGAGCAGTTCTTC. Translation gives CASSIAATSHEQFF.

V is TRBV15 and J is TRBJ2-1; 10 bases line up with TRBD1. The CDR3 runs 14 residues. V lost 9 bases to trimming and J lost 8 bases; unmatched junction nucleotides: 10. Germline V gene sequence: CDR1 LNHNV, CDR2 YYDKDF (reference sequence). The CDR3 loop is CATSADRGADEQFF. CDR3 bases: TGTGCCACGTCAGCGGACAGGGGGGCAGATGAGCAGTTCTTC.

The chain combines TRBV14 with TRBJ1-2; 9 nucleotides align to TRBD1. This CDR3 has 15 residues. Germline values: CDR1 SGHDN, CDR2 FVKESK. V was pared by 4 bases and J by 3 bases, with 6 bases of the junction left unmatched. The CDR3 DNA follows: TGTGCCAGCAGCCTCCGGGACAGGGTTGACTATGGCTACACCTTC. Translation: CASSLRDRVDYGYTF.